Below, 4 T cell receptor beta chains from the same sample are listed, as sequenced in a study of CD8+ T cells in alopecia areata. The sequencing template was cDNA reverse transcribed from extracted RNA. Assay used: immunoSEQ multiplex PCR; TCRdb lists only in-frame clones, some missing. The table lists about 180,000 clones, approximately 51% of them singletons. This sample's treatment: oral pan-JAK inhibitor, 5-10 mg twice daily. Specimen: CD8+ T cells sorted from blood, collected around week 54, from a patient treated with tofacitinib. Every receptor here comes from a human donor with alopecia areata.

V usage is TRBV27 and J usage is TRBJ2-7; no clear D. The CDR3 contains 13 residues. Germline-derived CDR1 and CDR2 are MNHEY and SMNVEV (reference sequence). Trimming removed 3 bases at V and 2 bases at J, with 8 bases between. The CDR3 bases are TGTGCCAGCAGTTTTACCGCCACCTACGAGCAGTACTTC. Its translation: CASSFTATYEQYF.

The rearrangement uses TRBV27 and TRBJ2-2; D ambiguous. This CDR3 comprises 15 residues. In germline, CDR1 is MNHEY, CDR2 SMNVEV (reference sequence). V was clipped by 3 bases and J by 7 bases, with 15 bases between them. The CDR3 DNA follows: TGTGCCAGCAGTTTTCCGAAGGCATCTGGCGGGGAGCTGTTTTTT. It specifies CASSFPKASGGELFF.

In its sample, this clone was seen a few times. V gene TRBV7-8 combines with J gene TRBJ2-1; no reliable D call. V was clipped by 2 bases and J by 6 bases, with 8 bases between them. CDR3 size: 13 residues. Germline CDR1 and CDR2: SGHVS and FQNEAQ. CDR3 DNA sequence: TGTGCCAGCAGCTTATTAAGGGTCAATGAGCAGTTCTTC. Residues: CASSLLRVNEQFF.

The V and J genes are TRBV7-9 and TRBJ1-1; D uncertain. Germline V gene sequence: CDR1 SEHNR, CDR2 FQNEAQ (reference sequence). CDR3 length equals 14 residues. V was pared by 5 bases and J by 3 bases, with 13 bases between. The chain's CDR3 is CASSIEWYDTEAFF. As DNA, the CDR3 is TGTGCCAGCAGCATAGAGTGGTATGACACTGAAGCTTTCTTT.